This T cell receptor beta chain was sequenced in a study of regulatory T cells in long-lasting Graves disease. Overall study findings and caveats: Graves' patients with persistent disease showed TCR diversity lower than patients newly diagnosed. Persistent disease samples used TRBV28, TRBJ1-2 and TRBJ2-5 preferentially.

A note on this clonotype: Antigen: not known.

Relying on iRepertoire HTBI primers and Arm-PCR of CDR3 regions, the team built TCR beta libraries. TCRdb called the multiplex PCR reads again in MiXCR, with one record for every CDR3 protein. The sample records a few hundred thousand distinct CDR3 sequences, 20% to 25% being singletons. Time point here: persistent/refractory GD, antithyroid drugs over 5 years with positive TRAb. Preparation of the TCR library used RNA extracted from PBMCs. Staff took about 9 milliliters of peripheral blood and put it into EDTA tubes. Trimming removed 5 bases at V and 3 bases at J, with 11 bases between. The CDR3 is 13 amino acids. Germline V CDR1 and CDR2: SEHNR, FQNEAQ (reference sequence).

The chain couples TRBV7-9 to TRBJ2-7; D unclear. This sequence was found in a female donor with Graves disease. Material: peripheral blood mononuclear cells (PBMCs), obtained when the disease was refractory, from a patient treated with antithyroid drugs. CDR3 in amino acids: CASSLIVGYEQYF. In DNA form, the CDR3 reads TGTGCCAGCAGCCTTATCGTGGGCTACGAGCAGTACTTC.